The 26 T cell receptor beta chains below were found in one sample sequenced in a study of CD8+ T cells in alopecia areata. CD4, CD8alpha, NKG2D, NKG2ACE and other markers were used to sort pooled cutaneous lymph node cells. It was cDNA, reverse transcribed from extracted RNA, that served as the sequencing template. TCRdb's table, derived via immunoSEQ multiplex PCR, lists solely in-frame clones and lacks some. The table lists 20,000 or so clones, with no singletons. Sample: CD8+ T cells sorted from a lymph node. The receptors derive from a C3H/HeJ mouse with alopecia areata. The strain's MHC haplotype is H2-k.

This clone was seen a handful of times. Germline and genes: mouse. Read coverage stops 4 residues before the CDR3 terminus; the germline J gene supplies the remainder. The chain couples TRBV14 to TRBJ2-1; D is perhaps TRBD1 (5 bases). V shed 4 bases and J shed 3 bases, with 5 bases lying between them. CDR1 is SGHDT, CDR2 FRDEAV, per germline. The CDR3 totals 12 residues. The CDR3 reads CASSQGYAEQFF. CDR3 DNA, as far as it was read: TGTGCCAGCAGTCAGGGCTATGCT.

Note on this clone: Gene names refer to mouse genes. The missing CDR3 end, 4 residues past where the read stops, is filled in from the germline J gene. The rearrangement joins TRBV14 to TRBJ2-1; 10 nucleotides agree with TRBD1. Looked up from germline, CDR1 is SGHDT and CDR2 is FRDEAV. The CDR3 length is 16 residues. Trimming took 5 bases from V and 0 from J; bases not matched to a gene: 5. The sequenced CDR3 bases are TGTGCCAGCAGCCCTGGACAGGGGGGTAACTATGCT. Translation: CASSPGQGGNYA. The entire CDR3 is CASSPGQGGNYAEQFF.

This clone has just a few counts. Mouse gene names apply. The DNA ends 4 residues before the CDR3 does, and the rest of the CDR3 is filled in from the germline J gene. V and J are TRBV13-3 and TRBJ2-7; 10 bases line up with TRBD2. The CDR3 loop spans 15 amino acids. The germline V gene has CDR1 NNHDY and CDR2 SYVADS. V shed 0 bases and J 3 bases; nucleotides not matched to a gene: 3. CDR3 residues: CASSDADWGDYEQYF. CDR3 DNA, as far as it was read: TGTGCCAGCAGTGATGCAGACTGGGGGGACTAT.

This clone has at least ten counts. The gene names given are mouse names. The read halts 4 residues ahead of the CDR3 end, with the missing end drawn from the germline J gene. The chain joins TRBV13-3 to TRBJ2-3; 9 bases line up with TRBD2. Germline V gene sequence: CDR1 NNHDY, CDR2 SYVADS. J lost 0 bases, V lost 1 base, and 3 bases had no gene match. CDR3 length: 16 amino acids. CDR3 DNA (partial): TGTGCCAGCAGTGATCCAACTGGGGGGAGTGCAGAA. It is translated as CASSDPTGGSAE. The whole CDR3 region reads CASSDPTGGSAETLYF.

This clone was detected ten times or more. Gene and germline names: mouse. The read stops 4 residues short of the end of the CDR3; the missing end is completed from the germline J gene. J is TRBJ2-2 and V is TRBV1; D is unresolved. V lost 2 bases and J lost 3, with 4 bases in between. CDR1 is NSQYPW, CDR2 LRSPGD, per germline (reference sequence). The CDR3 totals 13 residues. CDR3 DNA (partial): TGCACCTGCAGTGCACAGGACACCGGG. Protein product: CTCSAQDTG. From start to end, the CDR3 is CTCSAQDTGQLYF.

Regarding this clone: Genes and germline are mouse. Sequencing ends 4 residues short of the CDR3 end; the germline J gene provides the rest. V is TRBV19 and J is TRBJ2-7; the match to TRBD2 covers 10 bases. This CDR3 has 14 amino acids. Germline V lookup: CDR1 FNHDT, CDR2 SITEND (reference sequence). This CDR3 reads CASSLRDWGYEQYF. Partial CDR3 DNA: TGTGCCAGCAGTTTGCGGGACTGGGGTTAT.

Notes on this clone: Gene names are mouse gene names. The missing CDR3 end, 4 residues past where the read stops, is filled in from the germline J gene. The J gene is TRBJ2-7, the V gene TRBV29; weak D call: TRBD1 (6 bases). Germline lookup yields CDR1 MSHET and CDR2 SYDVDS. This CDR3 has 13 residues. The part of the CDR3 DNA that was read is TGTGCTAGCAGTCCGGGACAAAAATAT. Its translation is CASSPGQKY. In full, the CDR3 reads CASSPGQKYEQYF.

Concerning this clone: The genes are named according to mouse. From the germline J gene comes the end of the CDR3, since the read stops 4 residues before it. J is TRBJ2-2 and V is TRBV13-3, with 10 bases matching TRBD1. Trimming took 0 bases from V and 3 from J; bases not matched to a gene: 2. CDR3 length: 16 residues. The V gene's germline CDR1 is NNHDY and CDR2 SYVADS. CDR3: CASSDEGTGDTGQLYF. The sequenced part of the CDR3 DNA is TGTGCCAGCAGTGATGAAGGGACAGGGGACACCGGG.

This clone has just a few counts. Gene names are the mouse ones. With the read ending 4 residues before the CDR3 end, the germline J gene is used to fill in that end. This sequence joins TRBV13-2 and TRBJ2-2, with TRBD1 matching over 7 bases. Trimming cost V 3 bases and J 0 bases; bases outside gene matches: 2. Germline lookup yields CDR1 NNHNN and CDR2 SYGAGS (reference sequence). The CDR3 runs 15 residues. CDR3 loop: CASGGDSSNTGQLYF. The sequenced part of the CDR3 DNA is TGTGCCAGCGGTGGGGACAGCTCAAACACCGGG.

There are many counts of this clone. Mouse germline and gene names are used. The CDR3 is cut off 4 residues early in the read; its end comes from the germline J gene. The chain combines TRBV13-2 with TRBJ2-5; D might be TRBD2 (7 bases). The CDR3 runs to 15 residues. In germline, CDR1 is NNHNN, CDR2 SYGAGS (reference sequence). CDR3 in amino acids: CASGDGGGRRDTQYF. The sequenced part of the CDR3 DNA is TGTGCCAGCGGTGATGGAGGGGGGCGGAGAGAC.

This clone was picked up many times. The listed genes are named as in mouse. Read coverage stops 4 residues before the CDR3 terminus; the germline J gene supplies the remainder. The chain is built from TRBV13-3 and TRBJ2-7; weak D call: TRBD1 (6 bases). Trimming removed 0 bases at V and 2 bases at J, with 9 bases between. Germline CDR1 and CDR2: NNHDY and SYVADS. The CDR3 totals 14 residues. The CDR3 protein is CASSDAEGAYEQYF. The DNA read from the CDR3 is TGTGCCAGCAGTGATGCGGAGGGGGCCTAT.

This clone appeared many times. Gene labels here are mouse ones. The missing CDR3 end, 4 residues past where the read stops, is filled in from the germline J gene. V usage is TRBV1 and J usage is TRBJ1-1; tentative D call: TRBD1 (6 bases). Germline-derived CDR1 and CDR2 are NSQYPW and LRSPGD (reference sequence). This CDR3 is 12 amino acids long. The sequenced CDR3 bases are TGCACCTGCAGTGCAGCAGGGGCA. Translating it yields CTCSAAGA. In full, the CDR3 is CTCSAAGAEVFF.

This clone was seen more than once but under ten times. Mouse gene names apply. Read coverage stops 4 residues before the CDR3 terminus; the germline J gene supplies the remainder. The V call is TRBV1, the J call TRBJ2-4; 7 bases are shared with TRBD2. The germline V gene encodes CDR1 NSQYPW and CDR2 LRSPGD (reference sequence). The length of the CDR3 is 15 residues. The sequenced CDR3 bases are TGCACCTGCAGTGCAGACTGGGGGAGAGAAAAC. This sequence encodes CTCSADWGREN. The full CDR3 is CTCSADWGRENTLYF. The full variable domain, its missing parts supplied by reference TRBV1 and TRBJ2-4, is VTLLEQNPRWRLVPRGQAVNLRCILKNSQYPWMSWYQQDLQKQLQWLFTLRSPGDKEVKSLPGADYLATRVTDTELRLQVANMSQGRTLYCTCSADWGRENTLYFGAGTRLSVL.

As to this clone: Each gene name is a mouse one. The CDR3 goes on 4 residues after the read ends, and that part is filled in from the germline J gene. The chain carries TRBV19 and TRBJ2-7; tentatively, D is TRBD1 (7 bases). The germline gives CDR1 FNHDT, CDR2 SITEND (reference sequence). The CDR3 length is 13 residues. The V gene lost 3 bases and the J gene lost 1 base, with 8 bases spanning the gap. The CDR3 protein is CASSTGGSYEQYF. CDR3 bases read: TGTGCCAGCAGTACAGGGGGGTCCTAT.

As regards this clone: Gene names and germline refer to mouse. The read finishes 4 residues shy of the CDR3 end, and the germline J gene is used to complete it. The chain is built from TRBV4 and TRBJ2-1; 12 bases agree with TRBD2. Looked up from germline, CDR1 is LGHDT and CDR2 is YNNKQL (reference sequence). With V trimmed by 6 bases and J by 3 bases, 6 bases remained unmatched. There are 16 residues in the CDR3. Incomplete CDR3 DNA: TGTGCCAGCAGTCCGGACTGGGGGGGATGCTATGCT. It specifies CASSPDWGGCYA. The whole CDR3 reads CASSPDWGGCYAEQFF. The variable domain in full, completed from reference TRBV4 and TRBJ2-1, reads ETAVFQTPNYHVTQVGNEVSFNCKQTLGHDTMYWYKQDSKKLLKIMFSYNNKQLIVNETVPRRFSPQSSDKAHLNLRIKSVEPEDSAVYLCASSPDWGGCYAEQFFGPGTRLTVL.

A remark on this clone: The genes and germline here are from mouse. The read terminates 4 residues before the CDR3 end, so the remaining end is supplied by the germline J gene. The gene calls are TRBV16 and TRBJ1-4, with D possibly being TRBD1 (5 bases). Looked up from germline, CDR1 is SGHSA and CDR2 is FRNQAP. This CDR3 is 12 amino acids long. Partial CDR3 DNA: TGTGCAAGCAGCTTACAGGGCGAA. Translated, it gives CASSLQGE. The CDR3 as a whole reads CASSLQGERLFF.

This clone was detected a few times. The gene names here belong to mouse. The read stops 4 residues short of the end of the CDR3; the missing end is completed from the germline J gene. The J gene is TRBJ2-2, the V gene TRBV19, with D tentatively TRBD1 (6 bases). This CDR3 has 14 amino acids. Trimming left V 5 bases short and J 2 bases short, with 10 bases between. The germline CDR1 and CDR2 sequences are FNHDT and SITEND (reference sequence). Partial CDR3 DNA: TGTGCCAGCAGCCCTACAGGGAACACCGGG. This translates into CASSPTGNTG. The full CDR3 sequence reads CASSPTGNTGQLYF.

The sample holds many counts of this clone. Germline and genes: mouse. The read terminates 4 residues before the CDR3 end, so the remaining end is supplied by the germline J gene. The J gene is TRBJ2-1, the V gene TRBV13-3; TRBD2 agrees at 12 bases. CDR3 length: 16 residues. Germline V CDR1 and CDR2: NNHDY, SYVADS. The V gene end was trimmed by 3 bases and the J gene end by 3 bases; junction bases not matched to a gene: 4. The CDR3 loop is CASSVDWGGLYAEQFF. The part of the CDR3 DNA that was read is TGTGCCAGCAGTGTCGACTGGGGGGGCCTCTATGCT.

This clone has a handful of counts. At residue 10, TCRdb's protein disagrees with the DNA translation; the protein shown here derives from the DNA. Gene names are mouse gene names. The sequence runs out 3 residues before the end of the CDR3; the remainder is reconstructed from the germline J gene. The gene calls are TRBV13-3 and TRBJ1-3; 9 bases fit TRBD1. Germline loops: CDR1 NNHDY, CDR2 SYVADS. This CDR3 region has 13 residues. J was trimmed by 3 bases and V by 6 bases; bases with no gene match: 1. The sequenced part of the CDR3 DNA is TGTGCCAGCACGACAGGGGGTGGAAATACG. Translation: CASTTGGGNT. The entire CDR3 protein is CASTTGGGNTLYF.

This clone appeared many times. Genes and germline are mouse. With the read ending 4 residues before the CDR3 end, the germline J gene is used to fill in that end. The chain combines TRBV14 with TRBJ2-4; 9 bases are a match to TRBD1. From germline, CDR1 is SGHDT and CDR2 FRDEAV. This CDR3 has 13 amino acids. CDR3 protein: CASSTGTGNTLYF. The sequenced CDR3 bases are TGTGCCAGCAGTACCGGGACAGGGAAC.

This clone was recorded at least ten times. Genes here carry mouse names. The CDR3 end falls 4 residues outside the read, so it is completed with the germline J gene. The chain couples TRBV13-3 to TRBJ2-1; 8 positions agree with TRBD2. This CDR3 contains 15 residues. V lost 2 bases to trimming and J lost 0 bases; unmatched junction nucleotides: 1. In germline, CDR1 is NNHDY, CDR2 SYVADS. Incomplete CDR3 DNA: TGTGCCAGCAGTGACGGGGGGGCTAACTATGCT. This translates into CASSDGGANYA. In full, the CDR3 is CASSDGGANYAEQFF.

The sample holds many counts of this clone. Gene and germline names: mouse. With the read ending 4 residues before the CDR3 end, the germline J gene is used to fill in that end. The chain links TRBV13-3 to TRBJ2-5, with TRBD1 matching over 8 bases. CDR1 is NNHDY, CDR2 SYVADS, per germline. The CDR3 is made up of 14 amino acids. The ends lost 6 bases at V and 3 bases at J; junction bases unmatched: 6. CDR3 amino acids: CASTTGGVQDTQYF. The covered CDR3 bases are TGTGCCAGCACCACAGGGGGAGTTCAAGAC.

This clone was detected only a few times. Here the gene names and germline are mouse. Sequencing ends 4 residues short of the CDR3 end; the germline J gene provides the rest. This chain joins TRBV19 and TRBJ2-3, with D possibly matching TRBD1 (6 bases). Germline V gene data show CDR1 as FNHDT and CDR2 as SITEND (reference sequence). V was trimmed by 4 bases and J by 0 bases, leaving 15 bases between them. The CDR3 has 16 amino acids. The CDR3 bases that were read are TGTGCCAGCAGTCCCCTGGACAGATCTAGTGCAGAA. This codes for CASSPLDRSSAE. Given in full, the CDR3 is CASSPLDRSSAETLYF.

About this clone: Mouse germline and gene names are used. From the germline J gene comes the end of the CDR3, since the read stops 4 residues before it. The rearrangement uses TRBV1 and TRBJ2-5; possibly TRBD1 for D (6 bases). The CDR3 consists of 15 residues. Germline V gives CDR1 NSQYPW, CDR2 LRSPGD (reference sequence). The CDR3 here is CTCSADTQGGDTQYF. CDR3 bases read: TGCACCTGCAGTGCAGATACACAGGGAGGAGAC.

This clone has only a few counts. All gene names here are mouse names. From the germline J gene comes the end of the CDR3, since the read stops 4 residues before it. V gene TRBV19 combines with J gene TRBJ1-2, with a possible D match to TRBD1 (6 bases). Germline V CDR1 and CDR2: FNHDT, SITEND (reference sequence). V gave up 4 bases and J gave up 2 bases, with 9 bases separating them. This CDR3 has 13 amino acids. CDR3 residues: CASSLTGNSDYTF. Partial CDR3 DNA: TGTGCCAGCAGTCTTACAGGGAACTCC.

The sample holds a few counts of this clone. Gene names are the mouse ones. Coverage ceases 4 residues before the CDR3 finishes, and the germline J gene fills in the end. The rearrangement uses TRBV19 and TRBJ2-7, with D possibly TRBD1 on 6 matching bases. The V gene's germline CDR1 is FNHDT and CDR2 SITEND (reference sequence). The CDR3 contains 14 residues. Trimming removed 4 bases at V and 0 bases at J, with 11 bases between. The CDR3 here is CASSPGHSSYEQYF. Partial CDR3 DNA: TGTGCCAGCAGTCCGGGACATAGCTCCTAT.